The 10 T cell receptor beta chains given below trace back to one sample, sequenced in a study of patients and donors after allogeneic stem cell transplantation. TCRdb re-analysed the RT-PCR reads in MiXCR, keeping a single row per CDR3 protein. The sample has about 200,000 distinct CDR3 sequences; over 30% are singletons. Sequencing used blood, either unsorted or a sorted T cell fraction (not recorded which). These TCRs come from a human donor who was either an allogeneic HSCT recipient or a stem cell or donor lymphocyte infusion donor (not recorded which). It is not recorded whose cells these are; they may come from a transplant donor.

The rearrangement uses TRBV18 and TRBJ1-2; maybe TRBD1 (5 bases). Germline V CDR1 and CDR2: KGHSH, LQKENI. The CDR3 contains 14 residues. V lost 6 bases and J lost 5, with 16 bases in between. CDR3 nucleotides: TGTGCCAGCTCTCCCCAACAGGACGTATATGGCTACACCTTC. Amino acids: CASSPQQDVYGYTF.

V and J are TRBV7-9 and TRBJ2-2; tentative D call: TRBD1 (7 bases). Germline V gene data show CDR1 as SEHNR and CDR2 as FQNEAQ (reference sequence). This CDR3 spans 15 amino acids. The V end lost 1 base, the J end lost 6 bases, and 12 bases lay between the germline ends. The CDR3 coding sequence is TGTGCCAGCAGCTTAGGCGACAGGGAGGCCGGGGAGCTGTTTTTT. As protein: CASSLGDREAGELFF.

This clonotype was detected a few times. The chain is built from TRBV12-3 or TRBV12-4 and TRBJ1-1; D gene ambiguous. Trimming removed 3 bases from V and 10 bases from J, with 15 bases in between. The CDR3 covers 13 residues. CDR3 sequence (DNA): TGTGCCAGCAGTTTTCCCCTGGGCAGTGGAGCTTTCTTT. This translates into CASSFPLGSGAFF.

The chain links TRBV7-9 to TRBJ1-1; D not certain. V lost 6 bases, J lost 1 base, and 18 bases lay in between. The V gene's germline CDR1 is SEHNR and CDR2 FQNEAQ (reference sequence). The CDR3 extends over 16 amino acids. The DNA for the CDR3 is TGTGCCAGCAGACACAGACTTCGGCAGTCGAACACTGAAGCTTTCTTT. Protein: CASRHRLRQSNTEAFF.

The chain combines TRBV6-6 with TRBJ1-2; D is unresolved. The CDR3 contains 15 residues. V was trimmed by 6 bases and J by 8 bases, leaving 22 bases between them. CDR1 and CDR2 from the germline V gene are MNHNY and SVGAGI (reference sequence). This CDR3 reads CASSDPTGPRGGYTF. Here the CDR3 DNA reads TGTGCCAGCAGCGATCCGACGGGCCCGCGTGGGGGCTACACCTTC.

The V gene is TRBV2, the J gene TRBJ1-6, with no clear D. This CDR3 has 11 residues. V was clipped by 7 bases and J by 7 bases, with 5 bases between them. The germline gives CDR1 SNHLY, CDR2 FYNNEI. In DNA, the CDR3 is TGTGCCAGCACGTCCAATTCACCCCTCCACTTT. Its protein is CASTSNSPLHF.

This clonotype turned up a few times. This rearrangement joins TRBV6-5 to TRBJ1-6; 9 nucleotides match TRBD1. Looked up from germline, CDR1 is MNHEY and CDR2 is SVGAGI. The junction had 11 bases not matched to a gene; V was cut back by 0 bases and J by 8 bases. The CDR3 has 18 residues. CDR3 bases: TGTGCCAGCAGTTACTCTCCCCCCGGGACAGGGATCCATTCACCCCTCCACTTT. Translation gives CASSYSPPGTGIHSPLHF.

V and J are TRBV7-9 and TRBJ2-3; 9 bases fit TRBD1. V trimming: 9 bases; J trimming: 5 bases; junction bases outside the gene matches: 9. CDR1 is SEHNR and CDR2 is FQNEAQ in the germline V gene (reference sequence). The CDR3 length is 14 residues. The CDR3: CARSDRDRVDTQYF. CDR3 in DNA: TGTGCCAGGTCGGACCGGGACAGGGTAGATACGCAGTATTTT.

The chain uses TRBV20-1 and TRBJ2-2, with TRBD2 as a possible D gene (5 bases). The CDR3 contains 16 residues. Trimming stripped 0 bases from V and 1 base from J, with 12 bases between. Looked up from germline, CDR1 is DFQATT and CDR2 is SNEGSKA (reference sequence). DNA of the CDR3: TGCAGTGCTAGAGATTACGGGGAGAAGAACACCGGGGAGCTGTTTTTT. This codes for CSARDYGEKNTGELFF.

This clonotype has only a few counts. V is TRBV10-2 and J is TRBJ1-3; D uncertain. The CDR3 is made up of 13 amino acids. Germline V CDR1 and CDR2: WSHSY, SAAADI. V lost 11 bases and J 0 bases, leaving 11 bases between the germline ends. The CDR3 reads CAVRRDSGNTIYF. The CDR3, as DNA: TGCGCCGTCCGGAGAGACTCTGGAAACACCATATATTTT.